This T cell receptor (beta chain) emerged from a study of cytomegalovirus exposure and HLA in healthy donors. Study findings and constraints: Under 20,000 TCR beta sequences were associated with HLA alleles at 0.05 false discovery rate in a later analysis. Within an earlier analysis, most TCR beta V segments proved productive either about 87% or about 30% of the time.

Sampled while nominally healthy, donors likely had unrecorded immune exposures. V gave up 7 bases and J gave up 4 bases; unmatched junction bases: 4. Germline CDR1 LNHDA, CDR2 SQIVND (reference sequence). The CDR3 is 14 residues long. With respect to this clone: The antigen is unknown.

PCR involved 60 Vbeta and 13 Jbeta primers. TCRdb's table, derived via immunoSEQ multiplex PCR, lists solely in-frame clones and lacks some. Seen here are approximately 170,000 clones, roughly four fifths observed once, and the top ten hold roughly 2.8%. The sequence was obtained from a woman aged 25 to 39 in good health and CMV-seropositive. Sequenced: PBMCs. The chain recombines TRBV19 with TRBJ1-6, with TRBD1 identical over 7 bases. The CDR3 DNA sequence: TGTGCCAGTAAGACAGGGCGTTATAATTCACCCCTCCACTTT. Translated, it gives CASKTGRYNSPLHF.